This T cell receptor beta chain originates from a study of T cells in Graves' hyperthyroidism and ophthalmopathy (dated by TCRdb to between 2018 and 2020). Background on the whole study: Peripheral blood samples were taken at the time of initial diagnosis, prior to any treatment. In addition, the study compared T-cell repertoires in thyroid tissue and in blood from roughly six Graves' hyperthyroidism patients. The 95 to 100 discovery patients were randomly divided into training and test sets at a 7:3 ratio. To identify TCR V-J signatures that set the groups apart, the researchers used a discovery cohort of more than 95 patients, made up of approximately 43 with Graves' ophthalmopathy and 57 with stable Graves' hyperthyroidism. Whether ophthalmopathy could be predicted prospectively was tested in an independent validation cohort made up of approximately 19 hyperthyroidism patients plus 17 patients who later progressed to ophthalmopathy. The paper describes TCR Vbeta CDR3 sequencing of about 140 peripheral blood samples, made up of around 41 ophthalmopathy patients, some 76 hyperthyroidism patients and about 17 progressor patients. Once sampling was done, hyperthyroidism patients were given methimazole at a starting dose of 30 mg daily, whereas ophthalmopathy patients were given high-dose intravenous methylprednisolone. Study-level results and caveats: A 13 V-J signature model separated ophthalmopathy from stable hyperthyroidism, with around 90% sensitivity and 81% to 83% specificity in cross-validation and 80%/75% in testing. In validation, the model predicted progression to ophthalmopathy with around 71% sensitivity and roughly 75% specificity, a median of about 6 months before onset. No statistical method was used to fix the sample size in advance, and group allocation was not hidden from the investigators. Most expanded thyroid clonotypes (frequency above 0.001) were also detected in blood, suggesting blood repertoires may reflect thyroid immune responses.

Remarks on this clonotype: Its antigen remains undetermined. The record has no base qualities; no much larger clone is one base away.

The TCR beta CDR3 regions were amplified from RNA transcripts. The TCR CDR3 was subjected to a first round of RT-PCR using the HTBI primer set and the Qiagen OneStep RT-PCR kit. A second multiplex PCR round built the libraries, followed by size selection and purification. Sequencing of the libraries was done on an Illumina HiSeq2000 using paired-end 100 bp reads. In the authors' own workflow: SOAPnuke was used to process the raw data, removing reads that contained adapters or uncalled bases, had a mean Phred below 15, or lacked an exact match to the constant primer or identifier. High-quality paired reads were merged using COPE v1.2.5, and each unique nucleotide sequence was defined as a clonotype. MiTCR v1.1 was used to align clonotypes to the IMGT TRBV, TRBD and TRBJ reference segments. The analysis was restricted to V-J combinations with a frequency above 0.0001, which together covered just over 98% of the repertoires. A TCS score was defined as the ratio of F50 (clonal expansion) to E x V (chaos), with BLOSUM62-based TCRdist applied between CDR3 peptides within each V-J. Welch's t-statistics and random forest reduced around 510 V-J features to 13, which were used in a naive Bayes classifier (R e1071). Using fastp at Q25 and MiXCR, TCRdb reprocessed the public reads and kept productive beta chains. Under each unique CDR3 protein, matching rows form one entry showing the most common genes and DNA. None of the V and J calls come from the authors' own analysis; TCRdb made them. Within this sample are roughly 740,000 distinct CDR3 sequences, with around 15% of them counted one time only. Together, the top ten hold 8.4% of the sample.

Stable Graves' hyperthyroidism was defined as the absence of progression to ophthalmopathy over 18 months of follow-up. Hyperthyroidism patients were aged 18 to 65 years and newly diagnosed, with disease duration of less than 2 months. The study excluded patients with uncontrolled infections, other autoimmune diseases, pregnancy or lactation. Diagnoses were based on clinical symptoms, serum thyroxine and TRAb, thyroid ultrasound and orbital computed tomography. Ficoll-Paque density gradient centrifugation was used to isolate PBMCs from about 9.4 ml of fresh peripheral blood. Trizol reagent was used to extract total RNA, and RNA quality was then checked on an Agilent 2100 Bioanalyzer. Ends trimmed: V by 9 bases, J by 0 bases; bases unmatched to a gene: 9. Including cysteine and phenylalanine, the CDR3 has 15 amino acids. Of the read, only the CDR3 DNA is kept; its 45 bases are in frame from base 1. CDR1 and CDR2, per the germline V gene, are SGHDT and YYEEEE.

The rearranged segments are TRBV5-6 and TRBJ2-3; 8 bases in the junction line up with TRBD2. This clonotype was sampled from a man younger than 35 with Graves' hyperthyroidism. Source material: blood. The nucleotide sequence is TGTGCCACCCGCGGGGGGTCTTTAAGCACAGATACGCAGTATTTT. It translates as CATRGGSLSTDTQYF.